The entry below gives a single T cell receptor (beta chain) sequence along with its context. These data originate in a study of blood T cell repertoires in COVID-19. Looking at the study overall: The study drew acute and convalescent COVID-19 samples from the United States, Italy and Spain. T cells, B-cell-depleted T cells, or PBMCs provided the cDNA or gDNA that served as material.

Trimming removed 0 bases from V and 4 bases from J, with 9 bases in between. The CDR3 is 14 residues long. Germline V lookup: CDR1 SGHNT, CDR2 YYREEE (reference sequence). In the source study's methods: By means of reference gene primer amplification, nucleated cell counts were estimated. Assay: immunoSEQ multiplex PCR; the TCRdb copy retains only in-frame clones and omits some. The V and J calls and clone size come from that table; D and trimming were worked out from the DNA. This table has some 80,000 clones, over 75% appearing once. The origin of this receptor is a human donor in a cohort sampled during active COVID-19. The sequencing input was peripheral blood. The chain is built from TRBV5-4 and TRBJ2-3, with D maybe TRBD2 (5 bases). CDR3 sequence reads: CASSLALVSDTQYF. The CDR3 nucleotides read TGTGCCAGCAGCTTGGCACTAGTCTCAGATACGCAGTATTTT.